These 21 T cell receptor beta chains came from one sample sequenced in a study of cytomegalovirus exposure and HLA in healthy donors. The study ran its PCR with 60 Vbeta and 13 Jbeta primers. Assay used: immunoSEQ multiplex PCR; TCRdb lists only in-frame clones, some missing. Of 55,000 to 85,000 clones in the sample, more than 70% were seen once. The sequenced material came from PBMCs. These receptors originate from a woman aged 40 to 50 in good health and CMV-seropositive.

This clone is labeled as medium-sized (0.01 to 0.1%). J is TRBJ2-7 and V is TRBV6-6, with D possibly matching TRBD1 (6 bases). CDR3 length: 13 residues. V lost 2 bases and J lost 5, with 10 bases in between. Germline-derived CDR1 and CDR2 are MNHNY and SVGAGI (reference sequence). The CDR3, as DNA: TGTGCCAGCAGTTACCAGGGGATCAACGAGCAGTACTTC. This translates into CASSYQGINEQYF.

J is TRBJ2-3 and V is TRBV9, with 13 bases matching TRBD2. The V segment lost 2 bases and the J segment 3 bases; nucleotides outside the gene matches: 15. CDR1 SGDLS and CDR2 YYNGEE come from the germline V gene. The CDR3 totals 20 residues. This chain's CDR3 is CASSVRTGSGLAGSTDTQYF. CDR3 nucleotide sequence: TGTGCCAGCAGCGTCCGAACAGGCTCGGGACTAGCGGGGTCAACAGATACGCAGTATTTT.

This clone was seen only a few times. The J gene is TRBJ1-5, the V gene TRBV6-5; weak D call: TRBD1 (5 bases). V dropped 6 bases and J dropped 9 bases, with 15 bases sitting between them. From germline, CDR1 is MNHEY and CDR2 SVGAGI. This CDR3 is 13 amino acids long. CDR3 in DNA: TGTGCCAGCAGCTTGCGGGGGAACCGGCCCCAGCATTTT. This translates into CASSLRGNRPQHF.

The CDR3 reads CASSSDRHSEKLFF. The CDR3, as DNA: TGTGCCAGCAGCTCCGACAGGCACTCCGAAAAACTGTTTTTT. V is TRBV7-9 and J is TRBJ1-4; perhaps TRBD1 as D (6 bases). Trimming stripped 4 bases from V and 8 bases from J, with 14 bases between. Germline loops: CDR1 SEHNR, CDR2 FQNEAQ (reference sequence). The CDR3 spans 14 residues.

This CDR3 is CASSMVRAPQPQHF. Here the CDR3 DNA reads TGTGCCAGTAGTATGGTGAGGGCCCCCCAGCCCCAGCATTTT. The V and J genes are TRBV19 and TRBJ1-5; no clear D gene. Germline V gives CDR1 LNHDA, CDR2 SQIVND (reference sequence). Trimming took off 3 bases at V and 7 bases at J, with 13 bases between the two ends. This CDR3 spans 14 amino acids.

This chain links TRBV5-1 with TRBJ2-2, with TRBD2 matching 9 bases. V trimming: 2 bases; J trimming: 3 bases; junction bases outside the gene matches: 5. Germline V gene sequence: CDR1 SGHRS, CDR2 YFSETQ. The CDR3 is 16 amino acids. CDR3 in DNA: TGCGCCAGCAGCTTAGCGGGGGGCCTTTACACCGGGGAGCTGTTTTTT. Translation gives CASSLAGGLYTGELFF.

CDR3 sequence: CASSLGTQGYTF. The CDR3 DNA reads TGTGCCAGCAGCTTGGGCACACAAGGCTACACCTTC. The chain combines TRBV5-6 with TRBJ1-2; D remains ambiguous. This CDR3 region has 12 residues. The V gene lost 0 bases and the J gene lost 8 bases, with 8 bases spanning the gap. Germline-derived CDR1 and CDR2 are SGHDT and YYEEEE. Drawing the rest from reference TRBV5-6 and TRBJ1-2, the complete variable domain is DAGVTQSPTHLIKTRGQQVTLRCSPKSGHDTVSWYQQALGQGPQFIFQYYEEEERQRGNFPDRFSGHQFPNYSSELNVNALLLGDSALYLCASSLGTQGYTFGSGTRLTVV.

CDR3 DNA: TGCGCCAGCAGCCAGGACAGGGGGAATTCACCCCTCCACTTT. Translating gives CASSQDRGNSPLHF. V usage is TRBV10-1 and J usage is TRBJ1-6; 10 nucleotides align to TRBD1. The V segment lost 6 bases and the J segment 7 bases; nucleotides outside the gene matches: 3. This CDR3 region has 14 residues. The germline CDR1 and CDR2 sequences are WNHNN and SYGVQD (reference sequence).

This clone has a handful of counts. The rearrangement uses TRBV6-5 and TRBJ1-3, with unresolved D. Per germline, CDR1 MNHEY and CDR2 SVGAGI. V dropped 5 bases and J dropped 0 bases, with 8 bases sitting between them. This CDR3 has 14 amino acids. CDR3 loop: CASSRLSSGNTIYF. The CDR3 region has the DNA TGTGCCAGCAGTCGACTAAGCTCTGGAAACACCATATATTTT.

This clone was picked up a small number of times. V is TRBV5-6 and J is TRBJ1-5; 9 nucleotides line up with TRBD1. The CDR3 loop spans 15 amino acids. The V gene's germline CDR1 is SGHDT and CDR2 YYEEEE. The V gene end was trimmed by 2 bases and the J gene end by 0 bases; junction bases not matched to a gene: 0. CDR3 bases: TGTGCCAGCAGCTTACAGGGGGCTAGCAATCAGCCCCAGCATTTT. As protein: CASSLQGASNQPQHF.

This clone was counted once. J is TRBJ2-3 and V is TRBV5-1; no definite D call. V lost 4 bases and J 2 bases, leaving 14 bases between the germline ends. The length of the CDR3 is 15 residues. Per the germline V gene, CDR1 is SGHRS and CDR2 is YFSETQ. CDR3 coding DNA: TGCGCCAGCAGCATAAATAGCCAATTCACAGATACGCAGTATTTT. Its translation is CASSINSQFTDTQYF.

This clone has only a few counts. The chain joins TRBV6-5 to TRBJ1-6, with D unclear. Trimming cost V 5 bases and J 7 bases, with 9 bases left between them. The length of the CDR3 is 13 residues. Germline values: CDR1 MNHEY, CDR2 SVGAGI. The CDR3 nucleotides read TGTGCCAGCAGTCCCTTGCGCAATTCACCCCTCCACTTT. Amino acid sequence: CASSPLRNSPLHF.

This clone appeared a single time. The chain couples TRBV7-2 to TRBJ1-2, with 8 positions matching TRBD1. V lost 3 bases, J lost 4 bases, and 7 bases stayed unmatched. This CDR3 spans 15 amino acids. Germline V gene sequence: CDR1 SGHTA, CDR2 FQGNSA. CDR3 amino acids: CASSLSGGTGYGYTF. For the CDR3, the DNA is TGTGCCAGCAGCTTGAGCGGGGGGACAGGCTATGGCTACACCTTC.

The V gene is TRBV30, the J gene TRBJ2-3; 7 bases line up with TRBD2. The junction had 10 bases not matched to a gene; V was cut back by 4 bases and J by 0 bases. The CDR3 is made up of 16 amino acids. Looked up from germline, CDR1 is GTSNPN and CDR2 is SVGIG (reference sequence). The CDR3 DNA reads TGTGCCTGGATTTGGAGCGGGGCCGCTAGCACAGATACGCAGTATTTT. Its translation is CAWIWSGAASTDTQYF.

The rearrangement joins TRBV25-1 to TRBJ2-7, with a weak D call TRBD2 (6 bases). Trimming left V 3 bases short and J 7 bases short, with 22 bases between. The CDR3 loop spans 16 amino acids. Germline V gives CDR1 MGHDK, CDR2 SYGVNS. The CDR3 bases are TGTGCCAGCAGTGATGGGGACGGACCGGGGGAAGGTGAGCAGTACTTC. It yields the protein CASSDGDGPGEGEQYF.

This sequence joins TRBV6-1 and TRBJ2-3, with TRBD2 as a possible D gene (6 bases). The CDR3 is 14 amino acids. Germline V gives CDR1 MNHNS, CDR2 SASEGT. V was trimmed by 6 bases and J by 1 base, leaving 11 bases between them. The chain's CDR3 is CASRRDGGTDTQYF. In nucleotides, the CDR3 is TGTGCCAGCAGGCGGGACGGGGGCACAGATACGCAGTATTTT.

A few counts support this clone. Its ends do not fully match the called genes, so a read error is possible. CDR3 in amino acids: CASSRDGGNF. The CDR3 DNA reads TGTGCCAGCTCCCGGGACGGGGGAAACTTC. The J gene is TRBJ2-7, the V gene TRBV27; perhaps TRBD2 as D (6 bases). This CDR3 has 10 residues. In germline, CDR1 is MNHEY, CDR2 SMNVEV (reference sequence).

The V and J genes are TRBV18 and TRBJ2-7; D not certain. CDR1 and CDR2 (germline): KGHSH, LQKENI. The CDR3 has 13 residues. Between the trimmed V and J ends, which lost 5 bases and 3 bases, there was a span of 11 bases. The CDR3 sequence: CASSSNGFYEQYF. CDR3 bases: TGTGCCAGCTCATCCAACGGGTTCTACGAGCAGTACTTC.

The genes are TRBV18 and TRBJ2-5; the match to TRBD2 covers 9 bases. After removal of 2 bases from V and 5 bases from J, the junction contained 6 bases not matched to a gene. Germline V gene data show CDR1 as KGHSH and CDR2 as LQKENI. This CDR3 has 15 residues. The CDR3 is CASSPNPSGVETQYF. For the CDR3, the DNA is TGTGCCAGCTCACCAAACCCTAGCGGGGTTGAGACCCAGTACTTC.

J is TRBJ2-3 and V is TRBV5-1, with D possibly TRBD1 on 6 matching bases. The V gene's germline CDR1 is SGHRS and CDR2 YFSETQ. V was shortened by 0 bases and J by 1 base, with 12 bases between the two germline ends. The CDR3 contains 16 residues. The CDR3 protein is CASSLVGGWGTDTQYF. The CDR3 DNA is TGCGCCAGCAGCTTGGTAGGGGGTTGGGGCACAGATACGCAGTATTTT.

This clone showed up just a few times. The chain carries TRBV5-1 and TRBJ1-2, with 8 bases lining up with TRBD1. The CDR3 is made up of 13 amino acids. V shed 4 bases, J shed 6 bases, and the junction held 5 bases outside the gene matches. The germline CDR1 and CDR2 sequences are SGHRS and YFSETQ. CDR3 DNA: TGCGCCAGCAGCGTACAGGGGGACCATGGCTACACCTTC. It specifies CASSVQGDHGYTF. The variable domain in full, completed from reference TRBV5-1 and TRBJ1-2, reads KAGVTQTPRYLIKTRGQQVTLSCSPISGHRSVSWYQQTPGQGLQFLFEYFSETQRNKGNFPGRFSGRQFSNSRSEMNVSTLELGDSALYLCASSVQGDHGYTFGSGTRLTVV.